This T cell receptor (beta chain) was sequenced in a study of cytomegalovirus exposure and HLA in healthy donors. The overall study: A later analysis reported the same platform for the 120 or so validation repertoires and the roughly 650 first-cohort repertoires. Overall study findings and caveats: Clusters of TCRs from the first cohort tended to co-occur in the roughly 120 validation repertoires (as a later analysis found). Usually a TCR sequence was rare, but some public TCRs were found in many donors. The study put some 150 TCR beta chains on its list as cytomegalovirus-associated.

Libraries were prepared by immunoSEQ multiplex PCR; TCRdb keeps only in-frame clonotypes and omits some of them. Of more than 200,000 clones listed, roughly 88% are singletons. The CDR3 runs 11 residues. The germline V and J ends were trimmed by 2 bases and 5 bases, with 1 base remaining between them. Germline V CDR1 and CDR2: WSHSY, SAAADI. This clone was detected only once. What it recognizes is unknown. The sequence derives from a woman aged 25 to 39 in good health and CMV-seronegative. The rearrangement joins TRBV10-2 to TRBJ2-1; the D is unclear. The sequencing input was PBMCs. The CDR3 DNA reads TGCGCCAGCAGTGAGGACAATGAGCAGTTCTTC. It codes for CASSEDNEQFF.